A single sample gave rise to the 5 T cell receptor beta chains below, sequenced in a study of blood T cell repertoires in COVID-19. Here immunoSEQ multiplex PCR was the method, and the copy in TCRdb shows in-frame clones only, minus some. The sample carries some 190,000 clones, 84% recorded once. Sample: PBMCs or T cells enriched from blood (not recorded which). The receptors originated from a woman in her twenties or thirties who had been exposed to COVID-19.

The chain uses TRBV7-2 and TRBJ1-2, with no clear D. This CDR3 comprises 13 residues. CDR1 and CDR2 from the germline V gene are SGHTA and FQGNSA. Trimming removed 5 bases from V and 4 bases from J, with 11 bases in between. The CDR3 DNA reads TGTGCCAGCAGCCCAGGTCAGCCCTATGGCTACACCTTC. Its protein is CASSPGQPYGYTF.

This clone was observed once. V gene TRBV5-1 combines with J gene TRBJ2-3, with TRBD1 as a possible D gene (6 bases). V lost 3 bases and J lost 6, with 17 bases in between. The V gene's germline CDR1 is SGHRS and CDR2 YFSETQ. There are 15 residues in the CDR3. The CDR3, as DNA: TGCGCCAGCAGCTCGGAAGGGGGTCGGAGGGATACGCAGTATTTT. Its protein product is CASSSEGGRRDTQYF.

The V and J genes are TRBV10-3 and TRBJ2-5, with D maybe TRBD2 (7 bases). The CDR3 is 15 amino acids. The V end was cut by 4 bases, the J end by 5 bases, with 17 bases between. CDR1 is ENHRY and CDR2 is SYGVKD in the germline V gene. CDR3 region: CAISGGRGLSETQYF. CDR3 sequence (DNA): TGTGCCATCAGTGGGGGCAGGGGACTATCCGAGACCCAGTACTTC.

The rearrangement uses TRBV27 and TRBJ2-7; TRBD1 agrees at 8 bases. V lost 5 bases to trimming and J lost 0 bases; unmatched junction nucleotides: 6. The CDR3 consists of 15 residues. Germline loops: CDR1 MNHEY, CDR2 SMNVEV (reference sequence). The CDR3 region is CASSPWTGSSYEQYF. The CDR3 DNA follows: TGTGCCAGCAGTCCGTGGACAGGGAGCTCCTACGAGCAGTACTTC.

The CDR3 DNA sequence: TGTGCCAGCAGCTTACAGGGGCGGGATGAAAAACTGTTTTTT. This encodes CASSLQGRDEKLFF. This sequence joins TRBV7-2 and TRBJ1-4; possibly TRBD1 for D (6 bases). Germline CDR1 SGHTA, CDR2 FQGNSA. This CDR3 has 14 residues. The V end was cut by 2 bases, the J end by 6 bases, with 10 bases between.